This T cell receptor (beta chain) emerged from a study of response to subunit inactivated influenza vaccine (dated by TCRdb to 2017 to 2018). For the study in its entirety: To follow how T cells responded to a trivalent subunit inactivated influenza vaccine, the researchers relied on deep quantitative profiling of the T cell receptor repertoire. The full study reports these points: According to the authors, only a limited number of new T cells may be recruited by each seasonal influenza vaccination.

This clonotype came up many times. There is no known antigen for this receptor. No base qualities exist here, and no much larger clone lies one base off it. The library came from RT-PCR. Sequencing was performed on an Illumina HiSeq 2500. The public sequencing data were trimmed at Q25 with fastp and processed into clonotypes with MiXCR by TCRdb, which kept only in-frame beta chains. Under each unique CDR3 protein, matching rows form one entry showing the most common genes and DNA. In this sample the table shows under 550,000 distinct CDR3 sequences, approximately 7.1% of which occur a single time. Around 13% of the sample comes from the top ten. The CDR3 runs 17 residues from the cysteine to the phenylalanine. The CDR3 DNA has 51 bases and is translated from base 1. CDR1 and CDR2 (SEHNR, FQNEAQ) derive from the germline V gene (reference sequence). V is trimmed back by 5 bases and J by 3 bases, and the junction contains 11 bases that no gene match accounts for.

This clonotype was sampled from a man in his fifties or sixties who received an inactivated influenza vaccine. Donor details come from another sample of the same person, matched by shared clones. Specimen: PBMCs from blood, collected roughly 24 months after vaccination. The chain couples TRBV7-9 to TRBJ2-3; 10 middle bases align to TRBD2. The CDR3: CASSPWRLAGFTDTQYF. Here is the DNA: TGTGCCAGCAGCCCATGGAGACTAGCGGGTTTTACAGATACGCAGTATTTT.